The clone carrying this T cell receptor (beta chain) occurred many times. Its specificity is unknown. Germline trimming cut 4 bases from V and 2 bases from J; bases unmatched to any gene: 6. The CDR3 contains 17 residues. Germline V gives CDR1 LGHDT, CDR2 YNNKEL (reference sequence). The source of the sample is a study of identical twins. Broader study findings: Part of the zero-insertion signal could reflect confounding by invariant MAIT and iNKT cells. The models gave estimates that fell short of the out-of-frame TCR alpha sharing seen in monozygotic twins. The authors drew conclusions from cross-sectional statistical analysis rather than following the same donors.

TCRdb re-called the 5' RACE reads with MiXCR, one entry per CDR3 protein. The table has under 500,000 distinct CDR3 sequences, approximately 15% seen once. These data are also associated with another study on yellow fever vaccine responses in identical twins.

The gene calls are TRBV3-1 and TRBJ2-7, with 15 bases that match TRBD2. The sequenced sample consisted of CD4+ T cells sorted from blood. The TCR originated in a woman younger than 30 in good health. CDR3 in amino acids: CASSRTSGGAKPYEQYF. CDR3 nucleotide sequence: TGTGCCAGCAGCCGGACTAGCGGGGGGGCCAAACCCTACGAGCAGTACTTC.